This T cell receptor (beta chain) was observed in a study of shared clonotypes between healthy human individuals. Turning to the study itself: The plates for each donor numbered three CD4 naive, three CD4 memory, two CD8 naive and one CD8 memory.

The CDR3 is 13 amino acids. The V and J ends lost 3 bases and 1 base respectively, with 7 bases between them. Germline V CDR1 and CDR2: SGHNT, YYREEE (reference sequence). Replicate PCRs from sorted subsets contained about 200 ng DNA, which is 30,000 to 35,000 T cell genomes. In the original workflow: Filtering was not the same, since immunoSEQ gave junction-only sequences without quality scores. Assay: immunoSEQ multiplex PCR; the TCRdb copy retains only in-frame clones and omits some. Clone size and the V and J calls come from that table; the DNA yielded D and trimming. The sample consists of approximately 2.3 million clones, 85% to 95% of them appearing once.

Sequenced sample: naive CD4+ T cells from PBMCs. The subset: CD45RA+ positively selected. This chain uses TRBV5-4 with TRBJ1-1; D gene unclear. This sequence originates from a young man in good health. Some clones in this sample may be carry-over from other donors' samples. CDR3 coding DNA: TGTGCCAGCAGCTCCTTATCGAACACTGAAGCTTTCTTT. It translates to CASSSLSNTEAFF.